The clone carrying this T cell receptor (beta chain) was seen a single time. TCRdb itself ran the RT-PCR reads through MiXCR, one entry per CDR3 protein. The sample lists 200,000 to 250,000 distinct CDR3 sequences; around 41% were seen once. Between the trimmed V and J ends, which lost 4 bases and 0 bases, there was a span of 10 bases. The CDR3 totals 15 residues. Germline CDR1 is MNHEY and CDR2 is SVGAGI. This sample is part of a study of patients and donors after allogeneic stem cell transplantation. Sequencing used blood, either unsorted or a sorted T cell fraction (not recorded which). This chain joins TRBV6-5 and TRBJ2-1; D is possibly TRBD1 (5 bases). This clonotype originated in a human donor who was either an allogeneic HSCT recipient or a stem cell or donor lymphocyte infusion donor (not recorded which). It is not recorded whose cells these are; they may come from a transplant donor. The CDR3 DNA sequence: TGTGCCAGCAGTTCGCACAGGAGCTCCTACAATGAGCAGTTCTTC. It yields the protein CASSSHRSSYNEQFF.